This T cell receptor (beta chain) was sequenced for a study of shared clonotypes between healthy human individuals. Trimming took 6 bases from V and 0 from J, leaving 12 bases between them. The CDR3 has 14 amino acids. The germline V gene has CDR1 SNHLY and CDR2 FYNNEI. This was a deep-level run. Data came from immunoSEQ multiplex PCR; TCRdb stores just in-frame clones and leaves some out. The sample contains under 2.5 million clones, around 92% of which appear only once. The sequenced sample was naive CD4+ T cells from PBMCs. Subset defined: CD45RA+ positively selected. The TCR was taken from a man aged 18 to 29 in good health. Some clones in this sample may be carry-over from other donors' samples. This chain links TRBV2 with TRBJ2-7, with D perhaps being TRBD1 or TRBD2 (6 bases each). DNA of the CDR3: TGTGCCAGCAGACTTAGGGGGGTCTCCTACGAGCAGTACTTC. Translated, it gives CASRLRGVSYEQYF.